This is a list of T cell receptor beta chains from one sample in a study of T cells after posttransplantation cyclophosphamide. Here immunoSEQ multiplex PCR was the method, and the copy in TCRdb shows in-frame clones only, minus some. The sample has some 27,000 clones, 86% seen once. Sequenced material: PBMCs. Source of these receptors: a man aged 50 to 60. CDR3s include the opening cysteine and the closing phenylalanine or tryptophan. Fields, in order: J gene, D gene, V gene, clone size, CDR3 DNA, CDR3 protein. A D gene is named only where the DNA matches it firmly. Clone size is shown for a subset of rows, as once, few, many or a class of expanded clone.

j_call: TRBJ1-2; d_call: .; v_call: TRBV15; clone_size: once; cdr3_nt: TGTGCCACCAGCAGAGGCCCGTCCAGGGGATCTGGCTACACCTTC; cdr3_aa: CATSRGPSRGSGYTF
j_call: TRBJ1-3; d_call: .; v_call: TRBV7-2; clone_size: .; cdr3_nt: TGTGCCAGCAGCTTAGAGCGGGGGAGTGGAAACACCATATATTTT; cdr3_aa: CASSLERGSGNTIYF
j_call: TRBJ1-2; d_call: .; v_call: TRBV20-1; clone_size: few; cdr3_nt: TGCAGTGCTACAGGGTCGGGTGGCTACACCTTC; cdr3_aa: CSATGSGGYTF
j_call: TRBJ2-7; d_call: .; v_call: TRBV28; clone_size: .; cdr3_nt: TGTGCCAGCAGTTTATGGACAGCCTCCTACGAGCAGTACTTC; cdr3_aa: CASSLWTASYEQYF
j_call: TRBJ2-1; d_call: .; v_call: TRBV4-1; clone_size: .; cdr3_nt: TGCGCCAGCAGCCAAGAGAGCTCCTACAATGAGCAGTTCTTC; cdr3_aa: CASSQESSYNEQFF
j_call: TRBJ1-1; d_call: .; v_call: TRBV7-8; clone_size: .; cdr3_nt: TGTGCCAGCAGCTTAGTGGGGACTTTCAAGGGGCTGAACACTGAAGCTTTCTTT; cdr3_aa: CASSLVGTFKGLNTEAFF
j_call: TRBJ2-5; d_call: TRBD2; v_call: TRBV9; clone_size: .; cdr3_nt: TGTGCCAGCAGCGTAGGTCCTAGCGGGGGAGAAGAGACCCAGTACTTC; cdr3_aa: CASSVGPSGGEETQYF
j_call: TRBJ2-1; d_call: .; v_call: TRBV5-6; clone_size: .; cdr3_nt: TGTGCCAGCACTCGCGGGCTCCTTCACAATGAGCAGTTCTTC; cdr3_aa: CASTRGLLHNEQFF
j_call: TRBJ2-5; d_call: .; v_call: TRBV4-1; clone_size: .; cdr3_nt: TGCGCCAGCAGCCAAGGGCCGGGGGAGACCCAGTACTTC; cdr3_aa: CASSQGPGETQYF
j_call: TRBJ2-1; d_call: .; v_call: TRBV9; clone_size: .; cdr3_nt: TGTGCCAGCAACCCGATCCAGGGGAATGAGCAGTTCTTC; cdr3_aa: CASNPIQGNEQFF
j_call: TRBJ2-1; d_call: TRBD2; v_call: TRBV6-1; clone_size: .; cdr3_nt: TGTGCCAGCAGTGAAGCTAAGCGGGGGGTCTCCTACAATGAGCAGTTCTTC; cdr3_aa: CASSEAKRGVSYNEQFF
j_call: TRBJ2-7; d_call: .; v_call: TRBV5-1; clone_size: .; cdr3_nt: TGCGCCAGCAGCCCAGAATCGCTCGCTTACGAGCAGTACTTC; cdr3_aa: CASSPESLAYEQYF
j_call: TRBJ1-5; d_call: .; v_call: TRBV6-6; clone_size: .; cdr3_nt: TGTGCCAGCAGTTCCCCACAGGGCTTACAGCCCCAGCATTTT; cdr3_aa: CASSSPQGLQPQHF
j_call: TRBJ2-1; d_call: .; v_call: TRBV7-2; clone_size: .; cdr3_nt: TGTGCCAGCAGCGTGGACAGAGGGGATGAGCAGTTCTTC; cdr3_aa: CASSVDRGDEQFF
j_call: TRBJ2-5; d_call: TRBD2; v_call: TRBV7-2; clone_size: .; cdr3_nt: TGTGCCAGCAGTCGGGGGGGCCAAGAGACCCAGTACTTC; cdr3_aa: CASSRGGQETQYF
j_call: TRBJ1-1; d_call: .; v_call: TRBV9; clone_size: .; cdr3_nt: TGTGCCAGCAGCCCAAACACATATGACACTGAAGCTTTCTTT; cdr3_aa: CASSPNTYDTEAFF
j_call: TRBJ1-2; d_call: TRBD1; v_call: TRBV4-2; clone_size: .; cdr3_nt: TGTGCCAGCAGCCACGGGGACAGCATCAACTATGGCTACACCTTC; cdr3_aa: CASSHGDSINYGYTF
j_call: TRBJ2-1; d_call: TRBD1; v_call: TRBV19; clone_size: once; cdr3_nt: TGTGCCAGTAGTGACACTACAGGGGGCCCTTACAATGAGCAGTTCTTC; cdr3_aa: CASSDTTGGPYNEQFF
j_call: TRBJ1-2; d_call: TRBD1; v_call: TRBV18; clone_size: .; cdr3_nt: TGTGCCAGCTCACCTCTACCCGGGACAGGGGAATTAAGTAACTATGGCTACACCTTC; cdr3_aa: CASSPLPGTGELSNYGYTF
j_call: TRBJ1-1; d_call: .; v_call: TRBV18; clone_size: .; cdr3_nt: TGTGCCAGCTCACGGGAGGGGAGCACTGAAGCTTTCTTT; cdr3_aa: CASSREGSTEAFF
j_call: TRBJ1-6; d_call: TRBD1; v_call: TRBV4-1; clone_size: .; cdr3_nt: TGCGCCAGCAGCCAAGCCGGGACAGGGCATAATTCACCCCTCCACTTT; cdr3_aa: CASSQAGTGHNSPLHF
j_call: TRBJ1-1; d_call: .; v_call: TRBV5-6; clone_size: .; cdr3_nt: TGTGCCAGCAGCTTCGACAGGAACACTGAAGCTTTCTTT; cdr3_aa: CASSFDRNTEAFF
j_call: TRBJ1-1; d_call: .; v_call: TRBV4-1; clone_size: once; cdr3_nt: TGCGCCAGCAGCCAAGATCGCAAGGACTCAGTGACCGGGCGGGCTTTCTTT; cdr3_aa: CASSQDRKDSVTGRAFF
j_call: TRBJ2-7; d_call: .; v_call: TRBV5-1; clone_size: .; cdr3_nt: TGCGCCAGCAGAGGCGTGGACGGGGGCGAGCAGTACTTC; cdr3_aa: CASRGVDGGEQYF
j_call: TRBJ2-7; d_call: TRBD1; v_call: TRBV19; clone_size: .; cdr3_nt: TGTGCCAGTAGTATTGTTCCGGGACAGATCTACGAGCAGTACTTC; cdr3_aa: CASSIVPGQIYEQYF
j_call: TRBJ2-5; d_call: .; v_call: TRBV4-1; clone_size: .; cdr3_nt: TGCGCCAGCAGCCAAGATGAGGAACAGCGCGGGCAGACCCAGTACTTC; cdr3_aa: CASSQDEEQRGQTQYF
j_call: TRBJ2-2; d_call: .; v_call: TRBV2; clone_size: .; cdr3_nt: TGTGCCAGCCGTCGGAACACCGGGGAGCTGTTTTTT; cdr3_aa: CASRRNTGELFF
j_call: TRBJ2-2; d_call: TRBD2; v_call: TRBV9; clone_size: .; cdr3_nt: TGTGCCAGCAGCGTGAGCGGGAGGAACACCGGGGAGCTGTTTTTT; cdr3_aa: CASSVSGRNTGELFF
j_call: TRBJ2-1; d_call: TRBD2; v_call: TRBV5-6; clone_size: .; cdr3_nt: TGTGCCAGCAGCTGGTTAGCGGGACCATCGGGGGGTGAGCAGTTCTTC; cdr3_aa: CASSWLAGPSGGEQFF
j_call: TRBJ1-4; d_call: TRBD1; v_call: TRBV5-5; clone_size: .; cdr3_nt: TGTGCCAGCAGCTCCCACAGGGGAAAACTGTTTTTT; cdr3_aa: CASSSHRGKLFF
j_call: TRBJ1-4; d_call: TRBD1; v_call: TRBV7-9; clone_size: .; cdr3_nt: TGTGCCAGCAGCTTAGGCAGGGGGCATGAAAAACTGTTTTTT; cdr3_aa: CASSLGRGHEKLFF
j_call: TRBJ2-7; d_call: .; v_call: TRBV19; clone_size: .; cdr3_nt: TGTGCCAGTAGACGGACACAGGCCCCGCTCTACGAGCAGTACTTC; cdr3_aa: CASRRTQAPLYEQYF
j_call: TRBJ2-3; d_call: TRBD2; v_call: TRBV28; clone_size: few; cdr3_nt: TGTGCCAGCAGGCGGGGGTCCGGTAGAGGAAGGACAGATACGCAGTATTTT; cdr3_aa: CASRRGSGRGRTDTQYF
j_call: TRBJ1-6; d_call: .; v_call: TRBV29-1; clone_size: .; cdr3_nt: TGCAGCGTTGTTCTTCCCCCTAATTCACCCCTCCACTTT; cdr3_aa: CSVVLPPNSPLHF
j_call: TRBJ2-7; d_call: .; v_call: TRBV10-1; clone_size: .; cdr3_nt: TGCGCCGACGGGACTCTCCACGAGCAGTACTTC; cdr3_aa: CADGTLHEQYF
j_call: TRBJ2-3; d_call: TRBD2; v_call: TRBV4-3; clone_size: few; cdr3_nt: TGCGCCAGCAGCCAAGACCCCCCTAGCGGGGGGTCCGGCGCAGATACGCAGTATTTT; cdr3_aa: CASSQDPPSGGSGADTQYF
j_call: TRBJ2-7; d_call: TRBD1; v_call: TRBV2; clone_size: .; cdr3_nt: TGTGCCAGCAAGGACAGGGGGTACGAGCAGTACTTC; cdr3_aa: CASKDRGYEQYF
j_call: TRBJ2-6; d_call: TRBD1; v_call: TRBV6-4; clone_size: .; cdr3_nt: TGTGCCAGCAGCGCAGACAGGGGAGCGGGGGCCAACGTCCTGACTTTC; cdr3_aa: CASSADRGAGANVLTF
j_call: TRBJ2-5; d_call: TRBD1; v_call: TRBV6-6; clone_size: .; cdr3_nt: TGTGCCAGCAGTTACCTGACAGGGTATCGGCAGACCCAGTACTTC; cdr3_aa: CASSYLTGYRQTQYF
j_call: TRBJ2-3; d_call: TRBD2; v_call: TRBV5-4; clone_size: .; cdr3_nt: TGTGCCAGCAGCGCAGGGACTAGCGGCACAGATACGCAGTATTTT; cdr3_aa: CASSAGTSGTDTQYF
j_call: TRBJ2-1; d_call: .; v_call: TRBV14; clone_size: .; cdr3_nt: TGTGCCAGCAGCCAAGCAGGGGTCATCTACAATGAGCAGTTCTTC; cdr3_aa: CASSQAGVIYNEQFF
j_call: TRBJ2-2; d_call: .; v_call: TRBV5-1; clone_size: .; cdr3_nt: TGCGCCAGCAGCTTGGGGACTTCTTACACCGGGGAGCTGTTTTTT; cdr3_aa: CASSLGTSYTGELFF
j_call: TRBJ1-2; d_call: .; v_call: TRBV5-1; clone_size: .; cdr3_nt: TGCGCCAGCAGCTCACAGGGATCTGGCTACACCTTC; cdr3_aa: CASSSQGSGYTF
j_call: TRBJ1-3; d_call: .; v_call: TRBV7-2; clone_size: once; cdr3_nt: TGTGCCAGCAGCGTACAGGCTTCTTCGGGAAACACCATATATTTT; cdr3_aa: CASSVQASSGNTIYF
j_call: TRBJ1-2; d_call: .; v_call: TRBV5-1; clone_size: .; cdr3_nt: TGCGCCAGCAGCCCACGTAGTGAGGGTGTCGGAGGCTACACCTTC; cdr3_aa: CASSPRSEGVGGYTF
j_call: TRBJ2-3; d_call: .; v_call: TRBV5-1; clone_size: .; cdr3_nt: TGCGCCAGCAGCTTGGTAGTCGGAGACACAGATACGCAGTATTTT; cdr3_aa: CASSLVVGDTDTQYF
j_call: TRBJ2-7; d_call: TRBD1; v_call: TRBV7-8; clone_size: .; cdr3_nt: TGTGCCAGCAGCTACCGAAGGACAGGGGCCTACGAGCAGTACTTC; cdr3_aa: CASSYRRTGAYEQYF
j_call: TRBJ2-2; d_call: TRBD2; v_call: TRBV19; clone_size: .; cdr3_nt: TGTGCCAGCCGGACTAGCGGGAGGGCCTTAGACACCGGGGAGCTGTTTTTT; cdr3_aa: CASRTSGRALDTGELFF
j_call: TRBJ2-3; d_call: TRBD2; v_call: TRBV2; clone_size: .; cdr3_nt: TGTGCCAGCAGCGAATACCACCTGACTAGCGGGAGTCTGGATACGCAGTATTTT; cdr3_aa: CASSEYHLTSGSLDTQYF
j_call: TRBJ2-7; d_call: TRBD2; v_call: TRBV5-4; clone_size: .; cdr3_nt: TGTGCCAGCAGCTTGGGAGGGACTAGCGGGATCCACGAGCAGTACTTC; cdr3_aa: CASSLGGTSGIHEQYF
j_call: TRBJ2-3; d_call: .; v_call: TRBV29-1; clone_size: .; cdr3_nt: TGCAGCGTTAGACGGCTACTAGCAGATACGCAGTATTTT; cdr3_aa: CSVRRLLADTQYF
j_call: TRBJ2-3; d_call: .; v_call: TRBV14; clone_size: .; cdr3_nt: TGTGCCAGCAGCCAAGAACTAGCGCAGTATTTT; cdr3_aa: CASSQELAQYF
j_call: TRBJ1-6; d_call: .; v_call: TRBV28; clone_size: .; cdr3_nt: TGTGCCAGCTTTACCACGGATTCACCCCTCCACTTT; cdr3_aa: CASFTTDSPLHF